The subject of this entry is one T cell receptor beta chain. The data belong to a study of OX40 agonist ivuxolimab in advanced cancers. Study at large: Cohort: more than 75% men, mean age 60, aged about 23 to 79. One patient with hepatocellular carcinoma and two with cutaneous melanoma, three in all, had partial responses.

V was trimmed by 6 bases and J by 5 bases, leaving 17 bases between them. CDR1 WNHNN and CDR2 SYGVQD come from the germline V gene (reference sequence). This CDR3 spans 14 amino acids. The table came from immunoSEQ multiplex PCR; TCRdb's copy has only in-frame clones and leaves some out. The data show tens of thousands of clones, around nine tenths seen once. The V gene is TRBV10-1, the J gene TRBJ2-7, with a possible D match to TRBD1 (5 bases). The material was CD4+ or CD8+ T cells sorted from blood, obtained in a trial of the OX40 agonist ivuxolimab. This receptor was identified in an adult with an advanced solid tumor such as melanoma, head and neck, liver or kidney cancer. CDR3: CASSDAGSGDEQYF. In DNA form, the CDR3 reads TGCGCCAGCAGCGACGCAGGGTCTGGAGACGAGCAGTACTTC.